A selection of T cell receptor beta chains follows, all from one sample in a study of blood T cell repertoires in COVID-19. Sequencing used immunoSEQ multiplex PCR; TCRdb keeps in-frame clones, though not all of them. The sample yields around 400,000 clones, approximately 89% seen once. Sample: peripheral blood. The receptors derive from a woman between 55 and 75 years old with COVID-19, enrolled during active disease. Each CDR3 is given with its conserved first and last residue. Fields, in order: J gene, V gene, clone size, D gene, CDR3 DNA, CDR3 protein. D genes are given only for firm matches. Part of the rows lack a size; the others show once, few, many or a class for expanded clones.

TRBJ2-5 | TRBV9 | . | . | TGTGCCAGCAGCGTAGCCCTACTAGAGACCCAGTACTTC | CASSVALLETQYF
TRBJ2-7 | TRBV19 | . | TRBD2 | TGTGCCAGTAGTATATCAACTAGCGGGGGGACCTACGAGCAGTACTTC | CASSISTSGGTYEQYF
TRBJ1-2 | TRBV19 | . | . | TGTGCCAGTAGTATACAGGGTCCTGGCTACACCTTC | CASSIQGPGYTF
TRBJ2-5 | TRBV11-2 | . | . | TGTGCCAGCAGCTTCCTGGGGGGGGCCGCGGAGACCCAGTACTTC | CASSFLGGAAETQYF
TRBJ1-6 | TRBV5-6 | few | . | TGTGCCAGCAGCCAGGGGATGAGCGATAATTCACCCCTCCACTTT | CASSQGMSDNSPLHF
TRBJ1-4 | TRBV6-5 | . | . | TGTGCCAGCAGTTACTCGGGCAGATCTAATGAAAAACTGTTTTTT | CASSYSGRSNEKLFF
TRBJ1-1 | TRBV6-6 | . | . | TGTGCCAGCAGGTCAGGGAGGGAGAACACTGAAGCTTTCTTT | CASRSGRENTEAFF
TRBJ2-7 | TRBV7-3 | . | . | TGTGCCAGCAGCTTAACTCGAGGCTACGAGCAGTACTTC | CASSLTRGYEQYF
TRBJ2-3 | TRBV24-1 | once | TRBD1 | TGTGCCACCACCCCGGGACAGAGCACAGATACGCAGTATTTT | CATTPGQSTDTQYF
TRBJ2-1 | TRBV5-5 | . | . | TGTGCCAGCAGCTTAGTCCCTGGGAGCAATGAGCAGTTCTTC | CASSLVPGSNEQFF
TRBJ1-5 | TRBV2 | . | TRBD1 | TGTGCCAGCACCCCCGGGACAGGGGGTCAGCCCCAGCATTTT | CASTPGTGGQPQHF
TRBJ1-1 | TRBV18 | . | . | TGTGCCAGCTCACAGAGCAGGGAGGCTGAAGCTTTCTTT | CASSQSREAEAFF
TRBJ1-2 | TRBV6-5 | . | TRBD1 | TGTGCCAGCAGTACCGGGACAGGGTTGGAAGGCTACACCTTC | CASSTGTGLEGYTF
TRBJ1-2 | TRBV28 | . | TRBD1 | TGTGCCAGCAGTTCCACCGGGACAGGGTATGGCTACACCTTC | CASSSTGTGYGYTF
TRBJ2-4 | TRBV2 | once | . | TGTGCCAGCTACCCAGGTGTATCCAAAAACATTCAGTACTTC | CASYPGVSKNIQYF
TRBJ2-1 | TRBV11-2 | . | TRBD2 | TGTGCCAGCAGCCCCCTAGCGGGGGGCAATGAGCAGTTCTTC | CASSPLAGGNEQFF
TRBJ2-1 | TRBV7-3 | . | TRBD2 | TGTGCCAGCAGCTATACTAGCGGGGGTTCCTACAATGAGCAGTTCTTC | CASSYTSGGSYNEQFF
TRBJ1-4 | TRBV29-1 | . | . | TGCAGCGTTCTAGGATTTGCAACTAATGAAAAACTGTTTTTT | CSVLGFATNEKLFF
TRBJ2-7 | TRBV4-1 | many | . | TGCGCCAGCAGCCCCCTATGGGGGGGCAGCTCCTACGAGCAGTACTTC | CASSPLWGGSSYEQYF
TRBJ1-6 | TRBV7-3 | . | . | TGTGCCAGCAGCTTAGGGACAACCAATTCACCCCTCCACTTT | CASSLGTTNSPLHF
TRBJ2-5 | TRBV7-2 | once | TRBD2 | TGTGCCAGCAGCTATAGTAGAGTGCTAGCGGGGGGGCAAGAGACCCAGTACTTC | CASSYSRVLAGGQETQYF
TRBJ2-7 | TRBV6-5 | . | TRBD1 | TGTGCCAGCAGTTACTACGGGACAGGGGCCTACGAGCAGTACTTC | CASSYYGTGAYEQYF
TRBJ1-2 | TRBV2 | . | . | TGTGCCAGCAGTGAGGGGCTCTATGGCTACACCTTC | CASSEGLYGYTF
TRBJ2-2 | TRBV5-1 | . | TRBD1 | TGCGCCAGCAGCACAGGACAGGGTGGTACCGGGGAGCTGTTTTTT | CASSTGQGGTGELFF
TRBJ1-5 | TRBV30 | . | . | TGTGCCTGGAGTAACAGGGGCAATCAGCCCCAGCATTTT | CAWSNRGNQPQHF
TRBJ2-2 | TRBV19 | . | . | TGTGCCAGTAGTAGCCAGACGAACACCGGGGAGCTGTTTTTT | CASSSQTNTGELFF
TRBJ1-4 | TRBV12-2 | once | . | TGTGCAAGTCGCTTAGCACAGGACAGGGATCCTGAAAAACTGTTTTTT | CASRLAQDRDPEKLFF
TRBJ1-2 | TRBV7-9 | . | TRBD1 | TGTGCCAGCAGCTCCCGGACAGGGGGCTTCTATGGCTACACCTTC | CASSSRTGGFYGYTF
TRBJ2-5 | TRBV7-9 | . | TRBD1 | TGTGCCAGCAGCCTCAACACACACAGGGGAGAGGCCCAGTACTTC | CASSLNTHRGEAQYF
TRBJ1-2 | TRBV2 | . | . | TGTGCCAGCAGTGACAGGGAGGACTATGGCTACACCTTC | CASSDREDYGYTF
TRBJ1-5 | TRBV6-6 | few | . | TGTGCCAGCAGGGACAGCTTCAATCAGCCCCAGCATTTT | CASRDSFNQPQHF
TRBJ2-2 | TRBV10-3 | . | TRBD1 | TGTGCCATCAGTGAGAGACAGGGAAACACCGGGGAGCTGTTTTTT | CAISERQGNTGELFF
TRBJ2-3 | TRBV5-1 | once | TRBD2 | TGCGCCAGCAGCTTGGAAAGTCTAGCGGGGGGCCCTAGGGCGCAGTATTTT | CASSLESLAGGPRAQYF
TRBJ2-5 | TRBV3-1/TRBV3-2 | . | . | TGTGCCAGCAGCCAAGATCTAGGACAGCAAGAGACCCAGTACTTC | CASSQDLGQQETQYF
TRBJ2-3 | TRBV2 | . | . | TGTGCCAGCGGCCTGAGTAGGAGTCCTTACGCGGATACGCAGTATTTT | CASGLSRSPYADTQYF
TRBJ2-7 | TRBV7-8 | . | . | TGTGCCAGCAGCTTAGCGGGCAGGGTAGGGTACGAGCAGTACTTC | CASSLAGRVGYEQYF
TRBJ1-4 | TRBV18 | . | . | TGTGCCAGCTCCCTCGAAACGGGGTCTGGTATGTCGGAACTGTTTTTT | CASSLETGSGMSELFF
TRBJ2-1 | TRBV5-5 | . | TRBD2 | TGTGCCAGCAGCTTGCTAGCGGGGACGTACAATGAGCAGTTCTTC | CASSLLAGTYNEQFF
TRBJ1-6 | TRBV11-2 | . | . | TGTGCCAGCAGTTATGCAGGGAACCTCCACTTT | CASSYAGNLHF
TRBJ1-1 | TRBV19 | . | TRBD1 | TGTGCCAGTAGTACCCACCCCGGGACAGGGGGCGATCGGACTGAAGCTTTCTTT | CASSTHPGTGGDRTEAFF
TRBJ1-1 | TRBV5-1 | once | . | TGCGCCAGCAGCGCCGGGATAGAAGCTTTCTTT | CASSAGIEAFF
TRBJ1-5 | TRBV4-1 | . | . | TGCGCCAGCAGCCTCCAACAGGGAGGGAGCAATCAGCCCCAGCATTTT | CASSLQQGGSNQPQHF
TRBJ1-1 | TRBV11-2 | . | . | TGTGCCAGCAGCTTCAGGGCCGAAGAAGCTTTCTTT | CASSFRAEEAFF
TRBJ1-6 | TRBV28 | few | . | TGTGCCAGCAGTCCGGGACTCCACTTCTCACCCCTCCACTTT | CASSPGLHFSPLHF
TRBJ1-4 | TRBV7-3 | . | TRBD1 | TGTGCCAGCAGCAGGTCGGGGGACAGGCGTGAAAAACTGTTTTTT | CASSRSGDRREKLFF
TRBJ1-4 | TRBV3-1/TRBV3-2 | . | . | TGTGCCAGCAGCCTCCAATTCGGGGGAAAACTGTTTTTT | CASSLQFGGKLFF
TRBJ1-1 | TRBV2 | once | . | TGTGCCAGCAGAAGGGAAGGGGCTGAAGCTTTCTTT | CASRREGAEAFF
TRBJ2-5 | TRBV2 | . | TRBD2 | TGTGCCAGCAGTGAGGGACTAGGGGAGACCCAGTACTTC | CASSEGLGETQYF
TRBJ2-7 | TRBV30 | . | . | TGTGCCTGGCTAGGGGAAGAGAAGAACGAGCAGTACTTC | CAWLGEEKNEQYF
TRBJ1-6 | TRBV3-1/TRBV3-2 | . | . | TGTGCCAGCAGCCAAAACAGGCTCGGCAATTCACCCCTCCACTTT | CASSQNRLGNSPLHF
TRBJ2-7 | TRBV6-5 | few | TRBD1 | TGTGCCAGCAGTTACTCAGACAGGGGGGTCTACGAGCAGTACTTC | CASSYSDRGVYEQYF
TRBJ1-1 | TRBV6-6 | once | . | TGTGCCAGCACCGACTTCGGACACCGGGTCGCTGAAGCTTTCTTT | CASTDFGHRVAEAFF
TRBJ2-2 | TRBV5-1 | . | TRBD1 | TGCGCCAGCAGCTTTACAGGGGGTTTGGCCGGGGAGCTGTTTTTT | CASSFTGGLAGELFF
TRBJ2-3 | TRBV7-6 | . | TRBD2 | TGTGCCAGCAGCTTAGAGGTGGTTTCGGGACTAGCGGGTAGCACAGATACGCAGTATTTT | CASSLEVVSGLAGSTDTQYF
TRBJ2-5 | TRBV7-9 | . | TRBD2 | TGTGCCAGCAGCCCTCTCCAGCGGGGGGCCGGGGAGACCCAGTACTTC | CASSPLQRGAGETQYF
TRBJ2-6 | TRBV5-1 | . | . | TGCGCCAGCAGCTCCGGGAAACTGGGAACCTCTGGGGCCAACGTCCTGACTTTC | CASSSGKLGTSGANVLTF
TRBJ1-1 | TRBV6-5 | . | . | TGTGCCAGCAGTTACTCGCGGGGGCAGGAGGCTTTCTTT | CASSYSRGQEAFF